The T cell receptor (beta chain) under discussion was sequenced for a study of blood T cell repertoires in COVID-19. As for the study in general: The United States, Italy and Spain provided the acute and convalescent COVID-19 samples. In each case, the material was cDNA or gDNA derived from T cells, B-cell-depleted T cells, or PBMCs.

Germline CDR1 KGHSH, CDR2 LQKENI. This CDR3 is 18 amino acids long. The junction had 6 bases not matched to a gene; V was cut back by 3 bases and J by 0 bases. Donors of Cohort 3 who recovered were those that had two negative PCRs, clearance, or symptom resolution. Under the authors' procedure: Reference gene primer amplification yielded estimated nucleated cell counts. The assay was immunoSEQ multiplex PCR, and TCRdb's table has in-frame clones only and misses some. V and J calls and clone size come straight from that table; D and trimming were deduced from the DNA. The sample includes 150,000 to 190,000 clones, approximately 79% seen only once; the top ten take around 7%.

V usage is TRBV18 and J usage is TRBJ2-6; 9 bases align to TRBD1. This TCR was sampled from a man aged 45-65 years who had recovered from COVID-19. Specimen: PBMCs or T cells enriched from blood (not recorded which). The CDR3 region is CASSPGTGPRSGANVLTF. CDR3 nucleotides: TGTGCCAGCTCACCCGGGACAGGGCCCCGCTCTGGGGCCAACGTCCTGACTTTC.